This TCR beta chain was profiled in a study of T cell changes during pregnancy in multiple sclerosis (dated by TCRdb to the late 2010s). A note on the overall study: In women with multiple sclerosis, the researchers looked at how the T cell repertoire shifted as pregnancy progressed.

Receptors were amplified or captured by the immunoSEQ multiplex PCR assay. The table comes from immuneACCESS by way of TCRdb, which keeps in-frame sequences with V and J called. Part of the clones is missing from these tables; in studies checked, under half for an unresolved V gene and the rest for unknown reasons. Here the sample has some 29,000 clones; around nine tenths occur a single time. The ten largest clones represent 5% to 8% of the sample. Points on this clone: The clone's antigen remains unknown. The record has no base qualities; no much larger clone is one base away.

Inclusive of the bounding cysteine and phenylalanine, the CDR3 is 16 residues long. Only the CDR3 part of the read is kept: 48 bases, read in frame from the first base. In the germline V gene (reference sequence), CDR1 corresponds to LNHDA and CDR2 to SQIVND. V and J are trimmed by 5 bases and 5 bases, and the gene matches miss 12 bases of the junction. The sample consisted of CD8+ T cells from peripheral blood mononuclear cells, taken before pregnancy. This receptor was identified in a female donor with multiple sclerosis, enrolled in a pregnancy study. The rearranged segments are TRBV19 and TRBJ2-7; TRBD2 agrees with 10 junctional bases. The CDR3 sequence is CASSSISSGSMHEQYF. DNA sequence: TGTGCCAGTAGTTCTATCTCTAGCGGGAGTATGCACGAGCAGTACTTC. Reference TRBV19 and TRBJ2-7 genes cover what lies past the CDR3, so the full variable domain is DGGITQSPKYLFRKEGQNVTLSCEQNLNHDAMYWYRQDPGQGLRLIYYSQIVNDFQKGDIAEGYSVSREKKESFPLTVTSAQKNPTAFYLCASSSISSGSMHEQYFGPGTRLTVT.